The 21 T cell receptor beta chains below were found in one sample sequenced in a study of blood T cell repertoires in COVID-19. Assay: immunoSEQ multiplex PCR; the TCRdb copy retains only in-frame clones and omits some. The sample consists of roughly 520,000 clones, roughly 90% of them appearing once. Material: PBMCs or T cells enriched from blood (not recorded which). These receptors originate from a woman in her thirties or forties who had recovered from COVID-19.

Note on this clone: Other DNA sequences in this sample translate to the same CDR3. The CDR3 DNA reads as TGTGCCAGCAGTTTGGCAGGGGTGTTCACTGAAGCTTTCTTT. Its translation is CASSLAGVFTEAFF. The chain employs TRBV27 and TRBJ1-1, with D possibly matching TRBD1 (6 bases). This CDR3 contains 14 residues. Trimming shortened V by 3 bases and J by 4 bases, and 12 bases separated the two germline ends. The V gene's germline CDR1 is MNHEY and CDR2 SMNVEV (reference sequence).

The chain joins TRBV5-6 to TRBJ2-7; TRBD1 matches 8 bases. With 1 base clipped from V and 1 base from J, the junction kept 10 bases outside the gene matches. Germline CDR1 SGHDT, CDR2 YYEEEE. This CDR3 comprises 17 residues. The DNA for the CDR3 is TGTGCCAGCAGCTTGATGCCAGGGGGCGTCCGGTCCTACGAGCAGTACTTC. Encoded protein: CASSLMPGGVRSYEQYF.

This chain connects TRBV6-5 to TRBJ1-3; D remains unclear. The CDR3 length is 12 residues. Looked up from germline, CDR1 is MNHEY and CDR2 is SVGAGI. Trimming took off 8 bases at V and 3 bases at J, with 8 bases between the two ends. The CDR3 coding sequence is TGTGCCAGCTCTCTCGGTGGAAACACCATATATTTT. It specifies CASSLGGNTIYF.

The V and J genes are TRBV6-5 and TRBJ2-3, with 8 bases lining up with TRBD2. This CDR3 contains 15 residues. The germline V gene encodes CDR1 MNHEY and CDR2 SVGAGI. V was clipped by 7 bases and J by 7 bases; unmatched bases: 13. The CDR3 DNA reads TGTGCCAGCAAGCAGGGAGCGGGAGTGAGCTATACGCAGTATTTT. It encodes CASKQGAGVSYTQYF.

CDR3 in DNA: TGCGCCAGCGGACTTGAAATACAGGGTGAAGCTTTCTTT. This codes for CASGLEIQGEAFF. The rearrangement links TRBV5-1 to TRBJ1-1, with D possibly TRBD1 on 6 matching bases. The CDR3 is made up of 13 amino acids. Per germline, CDR1 SGHRS and CDR2 YFSETQ. Trimming removed 7 bases from V and 7 bases from J, with 17 bases in between. The full variable domain, with the rest looked up from reference TRBV5-1 and TRBJ1-1, is KAGVTQTPRYLIKTRGQQVTLSCSPISGHRSVSWYQQTPGQGLQFLFEYFSETQRNKGNFPGRFSGRQFSNSRSEMNVSTLELGDSALYLCASGLEIQGEAFFGQGTRLTVV.

The chain carries TRBV6-5 and TRBJ1-1; D is possibly TRBD1 (6 bases). V was shortened by 6 bases and J by 8 bases, with 13 bases between the two germline ends. This CDR3 is 12 amino acids long. Germline V gene sequence: CDR1 MNHEY, CDR2 SVGAGI. For the CDR3, the DNA is TGTGCCAGCAGACCGGGACACAGAGAAGCTTTCTTT. It translates to CASRPGHREAFF.

In DNA, the CDR3 is TGTGCCAGCTCGGACAGGGGCACGTTGTATGGCTACACCTTC. Protein: CASSDRGTLYGYTF. The chain has TRBV5-8 and TRBJ1-2, with 9 nucleotides matching TRBD1. This CDR3 comprises 14 residues. V shed 7 bases and J 5 bases; nucleotides not matched to a gene: 9. Germline V CDR1 and CDR2: SGHTS, YDEGEE.

The CDR3 nucleotides are TGTGCCAGCAGTTTCACCGGGACACAAAATGGAAACACCATATATTTT. It translates to CASSFTGTQNGNTIYF. The rearrangement links TRBV6-5 to TRBJ1-3; the D gene is possibly TRBD1 (6 bases). The CDR3 covers 16 residues. Germline values: CDR1 MNHEY, CDR2 SVGAGI. The germline V and J ends were trimmed by 4 bases and 3 bases, with 16 bases remaining between them.

This chain uses TRBV7-8 with TRBJ1-3, with D hard to call. The CDR3 covers 16 residues. Germline V gene sequence: CDR1 SGHVS, CDR2 FQNEAQ. V lost 2 bases and J 0 bases, leaving 11 bases between the germline ends. CDR3 in amino acids: CASSLLRLNSGNTIYF. Here the CDR3 DNA reads TGTGCCAGCAGCTTACTCAGGTTAAACTCTGGAAACACCATATATTTT.

The V gene is TRBV19, the J gene TRBJ2-7; 12 nucleotides line up with TRBD1. The CDR3 extends over 13 amino acids. The J segment lost 7 bases and the V segment lost 9 bases, leaving 7 bases of the junction unmatched. Per germline, CDR1 LNHDA and CDR2 SQIVND (reference sequence). CDR3 loop: CASSGTGGREQYF. CDR3 coding DNA: TGTGCCAGCTCCGGGACAGGGGGCCGGGAGCAGTACTTC.

The chain couples TRBV7-2 to TRBJ1-5, with 7 positions matching TRBD1. The length of the CDR3 is 14 residues. Trimming took 6 bases from V and 4 from J; bases not matched to a gene: 6. CDR1 and CDR2 from the germline V gene are SGHTA and FQGNSA. The CDR3 region has the DNA TGTGCCAGCAGAACCGGACAGGTTAATCAGCCCCAGCATTTT. Translating it yields CASRTGQVNQPQHF.

V usage is TRBV11-2 and J usage is TRBJ2-1; 8 bases agree with TRBD2. Per germline, CDR1 SGHAT and CDR2 FQNNGV. This CDR3 is built from 15 residues. V gave up 0 bases and J gave up 6 bases; unmatched junction bases: 4. CDR3 sequence (DNA): TGTGCCAGCAGCTTAGATAGCGGGACGGGCAATGAGCAGTTCTTC. Translated, it gives CASSLDSGTGNEQFF.

This clone was detected a few times. The CDR3 protein is CASSPTVASSNQPQHF. CDR3 bases: TGTGCCAGCTCACCGACCGTAGCTTCAAGCAATCAGCCCCAGCATTTT. The genes are TRBV18 and TRBJ1-5, with D unclear. Trimming cost V 3 bases and J 1 base, with 13 bases left between them. Germline CDR1 is KGHSH and CDR2 is LQKENI. The CDR3 contains 16 residues. The whole variable domain, remainder taken from reference TRBV18 and TRBJ1-5, is NAGVMQNPRHLVRRRGQEARLRCSPMKGHSHVYWYRQLPEEGLKFMVYLQKENIIDESGMPKERFSAEFPKEGPSILRIQQVVRGDSAAYFCASSPTVASSNQPQHFGDGTRLSIL.

The genes are TRBV10-3 and TRBJ2-1; 11 nucleotides match TRBD1. Germline values: CDR1 ENHRY, CDR2 SYGVKD. The CDR3 has 14 amino acids. With V trimmed by 8 bases and J by 6 bases, 6 bases remained unmatched. The DNA of the CDR3 is TGTGCCATCGCCGGGACAGGGGGTGGCAATGAGCAGTTCTTC. Its protein product is CAIAGTGGGNEQFF.

This sequence joins TRBV2 and TRBJ1-5; 10 nucleotides match TRBD1. Germline lookup yields CDR1 SNHLY and CDR2 FYNNEI. The CDR3 is 15 amino acids. With V trimmed by 7 bases and J by 5 bases, 8 bases remained unmatched. The CDR3 sequence: CASTTTGTGDQPQHF. CDR3 DNA sequence: TGTGCCAGCACCACTACTGGGACAGGGGATCAGCCCCAGCATTTT.

The chain recombines TRBV5-4 with TRBJ1-2; TRBD1 is a possible D gene (5 bases). This CDR3 region has 14 residues. Trimming pared 0 bases from V and 4 bases from J, leaving 10 bases between. Germline CDR1 is SGHNT and CDR2 is YYREEE (reference sequence). CDR3 bases: TGTGCCAGCAGCTTGGCCGGGGGAAGCTATGGCTACACCTTC. This translates into CASSLAGGSYGYTF.

This chain joins TRBV28 and TRBJ1-5, with TRBD1 as a possible D gene (6 bases). CDR3 length equals 21 residues. V was shortened by 2 bases and J by 0 bases, with 26 bases between the two germline ends. Germline V gene lookup returns CDR1 MDHEN and CDR2 SYDVKM. CDR3 DNA: TGTGCCAGCAGTTTAGAACAGGGTAGATTACCCGAAAAGGATAGCAATCAGCCCCAGCATTTT. Its protein is CASSLEQGRLPEKDSNQPQHF.

The rearrangement joins TRBV29-1 to TRBJ2-7, with TRBD1 matching over 7 bases. Unmatched junction bases numbered 7, after V lost 0 bases and J lost 2 bases. Looked up from germline, CDR1 is SQVTM and CDR2 is ANQGSEA. This CDR3 has 15 residues. CDR3 region: CSVEEDGGQTYEQYF. The CDR3 DNA sequence: TGCAGCGTTGAAGAGGATGGGGGACAGACCTACGAGCAGTACTTC.

V and J are TRBV29-1 and TRBJ2-7; TRBD2 might be the D (5 bases). Germline V gene data show CDR1 as SQVTM and CDR2 as ANQGSEA. The CDR3 length is 13 residues. The V and J ends lost 4 bases and 3 bases respectively, with 13 bases between them. CDR3 amino acids: CSVGYGEGYEQYF. CDR3 sequence (DNA): TGCAGCGTTGGTTACGGGGAAGGCTACGAGCAGTACTTC.

V usage is TRBV27 and J usage is TRBJ1-5; D is uncertain. With 6 bases removed from V and 1 base from J, the gap between germline ends came to 10 bases. The CDR3 spans 14 residues. The germline CDR1 and CDR2 sequences are MNHEY and SMNVEV (reference sequence). This CDR3 reads CASSPRRSNQPQHF. CDR3 coding DNA: TGTGCCAGCAGCCCAAGGAGGAGCAATCAGCCCCAGCATTTT.

A note on this clone: An end of the junction differs from the germline gene, which may be a read error. V is TRBV13 and J is TRBJ2-2; TRBD2 matches at 13 bases. The CDR3 length is 17 residues. The germline V gene encodes CDR1 PRHDT and CDR2 FYEKMQ (reference sequence). In DNA, the CDR3 is TGTGCCAGCAGCGTAGGGGGACTAGCGGGAAGAACCGGGGAGCTGTTTTTT. Its translation is CASSVGGLAGRTGELFF.